The 32 T cell receptor beta chains below were found in one sample sequenced in a study of T cells in localized non-small cell lung cancer. Sequenced by immunoSEQ multiplex PCR; TCRdb stores in-frame clones only, minus some. The sample contains under 40,000 clones, approximately 90% of which appear only once. This specimen was peripheral blood, taken before any cancer treatment. All receptors come from a male donor aged 60 or over with stage III lung adenocarcinoma.

The chain uses TRBV6-1 and TRBJ2-3; D not resolved. CDR3 length: 13 amino acids. Germline V CDR1 and CDR2: MNHNS, SASEGT. The V gene lost 4 bases and the J gene lost 8 bases, with 13 bases spanning the gap. The CDR3 DNA is TGTGCCAGCAGTGGTAATCCTCCCTTTACGCAGTATTTT. It codes for CASSGNPPFTQYF.

CDR3 bases: TGTGCCAGCAGCTCGGGTGGGACTAATGAAAAACTGTTTTTT. This sequence encodes CASSSGGTNEKLFF. This rearrangement joins TRBV5-6 to TRBJ1-4; unclear D gene. CDR3 size: 14 residues. Germline values: CDR1 SGHDT, CDR2 YYEEEE. V lost 3 bases, J lost 2 bases, and 8 bases lay in between.

The rearrangement links TRBV6-6 to TRBJ1-6; D call uncertain. The CDR3 totals 15 residues. V lost 4 bases and J 2 bases, leaving 9 bases between the germline ends. Germline CDR1 is MNHNY and CDR2 is SVGAGI (reference sequence). In nucleotides, the CDR3 is TGTGCCAGCAGTTTGACAAGCACCTATAATTCACCCCTCCACTTT. This encodes CASSLTSTYNSPLHF.

The rearrangement uses TRBV5-1 and TRBJ1-3; D is ambiguous. CDR3 length equals 16 residues. V gave up 0 bases and J gave up 0 bases, with 10 bases separating them. In germline, CDR1 is SGHRS, CDR2 YFSETQ. The CDR3 reads CASSLGLPSSGNTIYF. CDR3 nucleotide sequence: TGCGCCAGCAGCTTGGGTCTCCCGAGCTCTGGAAACACCATATATTTT.

V is TRBV6-6 and J is TRBJ1-4; D is undetermined. Germline CDR1 and CDR2: MNHNY and SVGAGI (reference sequence). Trimming stripped 8 bases from V and 8 bases from J, with 12 bases between. The CDR3 spans 12 residues. The CDR3 nucleotides read TGTGCCAGCGCGGGGATGAGAGAAAAACTGTTTTTT. It codes for CASAGMREKLFF.

The rearrangement links TRBV11-2 to TRBJ1-5; perhaps TRBD1 as D (6 bases). The CDR3 covers 18 residues. The germline V gene encodes CDR1 SGHAT and CDR2 FQNNGV. The germline V and J ends were trimmed by 1 base and 0 bases, with 16 bases remaining between them. Here the CDR3 DNA reads TGTGCCAGCAGCTTAGGTACGAGACAGGCCTATAGCAATCAGCCCCAGCATTTT. It specifies CASSLGTRQAYSNQPQHF.

This rearrangement joins TRBV18 to TRBJ2-3, with unresolved D. V was shortened by 4 bases and J by 2 bases, with 13 bases between the two germline ends. This CDR3 contains 15 residues. CDR1 is KGHSH and CDR2 is LQKENI in the germline V gene. The CDR3 here is CASSLMTASTDTQYF. The CDR3 DNA is TGTGCCAGCTCACTGATGACGGCGTCCACAGATACGCAGTATTTT.

The chain joins TRBV5-4 to TRBJ1-1; D unresolved. CDR3 length: 12 amino acids. V lost 4 bases, J lost 8 bases, and 12 bases lay in between. Germline values: CDR1 SGHNT, CDR2 YYREEE (reference sequence). The CDR3 sequence is CASSPPGVEAFF. The CDR3 bases are TGTGCCAGCAGCCCTCCCGGAGTAGAAGCTTTCTTT.

The chain employs TRBV19 and TRBJ1-1; no firm D call. In germline, CDR1 is LNHDA, CDR2 SQIVND (reference sequence). The V end was cut by 3 bases, the J end by 5 bases, with 16 bases between. This CDR3 comprises 15 residues. The CDR3 DNA reads TGTGCCAGTAGTATGGGGAGGACGGGGAGGACTGAAGCTTTCTTT. Its protein product is CASSMGRTGRTEAFF.

The CDR3 region is CASTLAATDNEQFF. DNA for the CDR3: TGTGCCAGTACTCTAGCGGCTACAGACAATGAGCAGTTCTTC. J is TRBJ2-1 and V is TRBV19; 7 nucleotides align to TRBD2. The germline V gene encodes CDR1 LNHDA and CDR2 SQIVND (reference sequence). Trimming cost V 7 bases and J 5 bases; bases outside gene matches: 8. The CDR3 is 14 residues long.

The chain has TRBV5-1 and TRBJ1-1; D possibly corresponds to TRBD1 (5 bases). The V and J ends lost 7 bases and 6 bases respectively, with 16 bases between them. The germline gives CDR1 SGHRS, CDR2 YFSETQ. The CDR3 contains 13 residues. CDR3 region: CASGLRRTSEAFF. CDR3 nucleotides: TGCGCCAGCGGTCTCCGGCGGACATCTGAAGCTTTCTTT.

This rearrangement joins TRBV5-6 to TRBJ2-5; D possibly corresponds to TRBD2 (7 bases). Deletions cut 4 bases from V and 10 bases from J, with 23 bases between. Germline CDR1 reads SGHDT; CDR2 reads YYEEEE. The CDR3 consists of 15 residues. Here the CDR3 DNA reads TGTGCCAGCAGCCCCCCGGGGGGCCCAGGTAATAACCAGTACTTC. Translated, it gives CASSPPGGPGNNQYF.

The chain recombines TRBV11-3 with TRBJ2-7, with 10 bases matching TRBD2. V lost 0 bases and J lost 3; bases outside the gene matches: 2. Germline CDR1 is SGHNT and CDR2 is YENEEA. The CDR3 runs 15 residues. The DNA of the CDR3 is TGTGCCAGCAGCTTAGAGCTAGCGGGGGTCTACGAGCAGTACTTC. It encodes CASSLELAGVYEQYF.

The chain joins TRBV2 to TRBJ1-6, with D hard to call. CDR1 and CDR2 from the germline V gene are SNHLY and FYNNEI. Trimming shortened V by 2 bases and J by 5 bases, and 13 bases separated the two germline ends. The CDR3 runs 16 residues. CDR3 bases: TGTGCCAGCAGTGAATTGACCCCCGGGCATAATTCACCCCTCCACTTT. Translating gives CASSELTPGHNSPLHF.

CDR3 bases: TGTGCCAGCAGTTACTCCGGGAAGGAAGCTTTCTTT. Protein sequence: CASSYSGKEAFF. This sequence joins TRBV6-5 and TRBJ1-1; D call uncertain. V was clipped by 0 bases and J by 8 bases, with 7 bases between them. The CDR3 has 12 residues. Germline CDR1 reads MNHEY; CDR2 reads SVGAGI.

The genes are TRBV4-2 and TRBJ1-2; D remains unclear. Germline CDR1 is LGHNA and CDR2 is YNFKEQ. The CDR3 contains 12 residues. V lost 3 bases, J lost 8 bases, and 10 bases lay in between. The CDR3, as DNA: TGTGCCAGCAGCCAGCAATCCGAAGGCTACACCTTC. It codes for CASSQQSEGYTF.

CDR3 nucleotides: TGTGCCAGCAGTGAAGTGGGGAGGGGTGTCAGCTACACCTTC. Its translation is CASSEVGRGVSYTF. J is TRBJ1-2 and V is TRBV6-1; the D gene is possibly TRBD1 (5 bases). V was trimmed by 1 base and J by 9 bases, leaving 15 bases between them. The germline V gene has CDR1 MNHNS and CDR2 SASEGT. The CDR3 runs 14 residues.

The CDR3 here is CASSPSGAYGYTF. In DNA form, the CDR3 reads TGTGCCAGCAGCCCCTCCGGGGCCTATGGCTACACCTTC. The rearrangement uses TRBV5-6 and TRBJ1-2; possibly TRBD1 for D (5 bases). The CDR3 spans 13 residues. The germline V gene encodes CDR1 SGHDT and CDR2 YYEEEE. V was pared by 4 bases and J by 4 bases, with 11 bases between.

This clone was found once. The chain uses TRBV2 and TRBJ1-2; TRBD1 agrees at 10 bases. Unmatched junction bases numbered 11, after V lost 6 bases and J lost 7 bases. CDR1 and CDR2 from the germline V gene are SNHLY and FYNNEI. This CDR3 is built from 15 residues. The CDR3 reads CASRIPGQGPGGYTF. As DNA, the CDR3 is TGTGCCAGCAGAATCCCGGGACAGGGGCCGGGTGGCTACACCTTC.

The V and J genes are TRBV6-5 and TRBJ1-5, with D hard to call. Germline V gives CDR1 MNHEY, CDR2 SVGAGI. The CDR3 is made up of 12 amino acids. Trimming took off 5 bases at V and 8 bases at J, with 10 bases between the two ends. Written as DNA, the CDR3 is TGTGCCAGCAGTCGTTTCGGTGAGCCCCAGCATTTT. It specifies CASSRFGEPQHF.

The table lists this clone with a count of one. The chain is built from TRBV2 and TRBJ2-3, with D possibly matching TRBD2 (6 bases). The length of the CDR3 is 14 residues. Germline CDR1 SNHLY, CDR2 FYNNEI. Deletions cut 5 bases from V and 4 bases from J, with 13 bases between. CDR3 sequence (DNA): TGTGCCAGCAGTCACCCGGGGGAGGCAGATACGCAGTATTTT. It is translated as CASSHPGEADTQYF.

The genes are TRBV19 and TRBJ1-2; 7 bases agree with TRBD1. This CDR3 contains 14 residues. Germline V CDR1 and CDR2: LNHDA, SQIVND (reference sequence). Unmatched junction bases numbered 6, after V lost 5 bases and J lost 3 bases. CDR3 sequence reads: CASSADRAYYGYTF. CDR3 nucleotide sequence: TGTGCCAGTAGTGCCGACAGGGCGTACTATGGCTACACCTTC.

The chain uses TRBV27 and TRBJ2-7; maybe TRBD1 (6 bases). The CDR3 spans 13 residues. The germline V and J ends were trimmed by 9 bases and 3 bases, with 15 bases remaining between them. Germline-derived CDR1 and CDR2 are MNHEY and SMNVEV (reference sequence). DNA of the CDR3: TGTGCCAGTGCCACGGGACAACACTACGAGCAGTACTTC. Translation gives CASATGQHYEQYF.

V and J are TRBV16 and TRBJ1-3; D unclear. The CDR3 spans 15 residues. Trimming left V 0 bases short and J 3 bases short, with 9 bases between. The germline CDR1 and CDR2 sequences are KGHSY and FQNENV. CDR3 sequence reads: CASSQSMPGGNTIYF. In DNA form, the CDR3 reads TGTGCCAGCAGCCAATCTATGCCCGGTGGAAACACCATATATTTT.

This chain joins TRBV6-5 and TRBJ2-7, with TRBD1 matching over 11 bases. V trimming: 6 bases; J trimming: 0 bases; junction bases outside the gene matches: 4. Per germline, CDR1 MNHEY and CDR2 SVGAGI. This CDR3 spans 15 amino acids. This CDR3 reads CASRADRGLSYEQYF. CDR3 nucleotides: TGTGCCAGCAGAGCGGACAGGGGGCTCTCCTACGAGCAGTACTTC.

The chain employs TRBV9 and TRBJ1-2; D ambiguous. CDR1 and CDR2 (germline): SGDLS, YYNGEE. V was clipped by 4 bases and J by 4 bases, with 26 bases between them. There are 18 residues in the CDR3. This CDR3 reads CASSTLSFPSVGFYGYTF. The CDR3 DNA reads as TGTGCCAGCAGCACCCTATCTTTTCCCAGTGTGGGGTTCTATGGCTACACCTTC.

The rearrangement uses TRBV6-6 and TRBJ1-1; D uncertain. The CDR3 sequence is 12 residues long. V was shortened by 6 bases and J by 1 base, with 6 bases between the two germline ends. Germline loops: CDR1 MNHNY, CDR2 SVGAGI (reference sequence). The CDR3: CASRLGNTEAFF. CDR3 nucleotide sequence: TGTGCCAGCAGGTTGGGGAACACTGAAGCTTTCTTT.

The chain couples TRBV7-7 to TRBJ2-1; D not resolved. The CDR3 is 14 amino acids. Germline CDR1 is SSHAT and CDR2 is FNYEAQ (reference sequence). Trimming took 1 base from V and 4 from J, leaving 8 bases between them. CDR3 loop: CASSLGGLYNEQFF. DNA for the CDR3: TGTGCCAGCAGCTTAGGAGGCCTTTACAATGAGCAGTTCTTC.

The chain recombines TRBV2 with TRBJ2-1; D is unclear. The CDR3 extends over 13 amino acids. Trimming took off 7 bases at V and 6 bases at J, with 13 bases between the two ends. Germline V gene lookup returns CDR1 SNHLY and CDR2 FYNNEI. The CDR3 bases are TGTGCCAGCACCGGCCATAAGGGCAATGAGCAGTTCTTC. Protein product: CASTGHKGNEQFF.

In the case of this clone: The same CDR3 arises from other DNA sequences in this sample as well. This chain connects TRBV6-1 to TRBJ2-5; 11 nucleotides agree with TRBD2. Trimming removed 2 bases from V and 1 base from J; junction bases left unmatched: 3. The CDR3 is 16 amino acids. Per germline, CDR1 MNHNS and CDR2 SASEGT. This CDR3 reads CASSELAGGPQETQYF. Here the CDR3 DNA reads TGTGCCAGCAGTGAACTAGCGGGGGGCCCCCAAGAGACCCAGTACTTC.

The chain uses TRBV18 and TRBJ1-2; 7 positions match TRBD1. Germline trimming cut 5 bases from V and 4 bases from J; bases unmatched to any gene: 7. This CDR3 has 14 residues. The germline gives CDR1 KGHSH, CDR2 LQKENI. The CDR3 coding sequence is TGTGCCAGCTCAAAGGAAGGGGGCGGCTATGGCTACACCTTC. Protein product: CASSKEGGGYGYTF.

The rearrangement joins TRBV7-8 to TRBJ1-2; maybe TRBD1 (6 bases). Trimming removed 5 bases at V and 3 bases at J, with 13 bases between. Germline V gene data show CDR1 as SGHVS and CDR2 as FQNEAQ. The CDR3 contains 14 residues. The CDR3 here is CASSPGKGDYGYTF. The CDR3 DNA follows: TGTGCCAGCAGCCCTGGAAAGGGGGACTATGGCTACACCTTC.